Shown below are 22 T cell receptor beta chains from a single sample sequenced in a study of tumor and adjacent non-tumor tissue in lung cancer. Three rounds of nested PCR, following a modified ARM-PCR protocol, produced the TCRbeta library. TCRdb ran MiXCR on the multiplex PCR reads and lists one entry per CDR3 protein. Among 100,000 to 150,000 distinct CDR3 sequences listed, roughly 67% were seen once. This sample's RNA came from whole unsorted tissue. Sequenced material: lung tumor tissue. These receptors came from a man in his thirties or forties with non-small cell lung cancer.

To note about this clonotype: A read error may account for a junction end that differs from germline. The chain combines TRBV6-1 with TRBJ2-2; 12 positions match TRBD1. Looked up from germline, CDR1 is MNHNS and CDR2 is SASEGT. The CDR3 spans 17 residues. The CDR3: CASSDRAPGQGAGGLFF. The CDR3 bases are TGTGCCAGCAGTGACAGGGCTCCGGGACAGGGGGCCGGGGGGCTGTTTTTT.

This clonotype showed up just a few times. The junction does not match germline at one end; this may be a read error. V and J are TRBV20-1 and TRBJ2-5; possibly TRBD1 for D (5 bases). The CDR3 length is 15 residues. Germline lookup yields CDR1 DFQATT and CDR2 SNEGSKA (reference sequence). The CDR3 here is CSAQEDNRLQETQYF. In DNA form, the CDR3 reads TGCAGTGCTCAAGAGGACAACAGGTTGCAAGAAACCCAGTACTTC.

Of note for this clonotype: The junction departs from the called germline gene at one end, perhaps through a read error. The J gene is TRBJ1-1, the V gene TRBV4-1; 7 bases line up with TRBD1. The V gene's germline CDR1 is MGHRA and CDR2 YSYEKL. CDR3 length equals 15 residues. CDR3 amino acids: CASSQDEGAGIEAFF. The CDR3 nucleotides are TGCGCCAGTAGCCAAGATGAGGGGGCAGGCATTGAAGCTTTCTTT.

This clonotype showed up just once. The chain joins TRBV11-3 to TRBJ2-1; D gene uncertain. From germline, CDR1 is SGHNT and CDR2 YENEEA. This CDR3 is 15 amino acids long. V lost 4 bases, J lost 16 bases, and 26 bases lay in between. Here the CDR3 DNA reads TGTGCCAGCAGCTCAGGTGATAGTCTAGGGAATGAACATTTCTTC. Translating it yields CASSSGDSLGNEHFF.

About this clonotype itself: The junction differs from germline at one of its ends, possibly a read error. The chain joins TRBV20-1 to TRBJ2-7; possibly TRBD1 for D (5 bases). This CDR3 comprises 15 residues. Germline values: CDR1 DFQATT, CDR2 SNEGSKA (reference sequence). This chain's CDR3 is CSARGTWGFFYEEYF. In DNA, the CDR3 is TGCAGTGCTAGAGGGACATGGGGCTTCTTCTACGAGGAGTACTTC.

This clonotype was counted at least ten times. CDR3 nucleotide sequence: TGCAGTGCTAGACTAGGTGGAGATACGCAGTATTTT. It translates to CSARLGGDTQYF. The V call is TRBV20-1, the J call TRBJ2-3; D not resolved. Between the trimmed V and J ends, which lost 2 bases and 5 bases, there was a span of 8 bases. Germline V gene data show CDR1 as DFQATT and CDR2 as SNEGSKA (reference sequence). The CDR3 has 12 residues.

CDR3 coding DNA: TGTGCCAGCAGCATTCGGCTCGGGACAGGGGTATGGGGGACCCAGTACTTC. Amino acids: CASSIRLGTGVWGTQYF. The rearrangement joins TRBV6-5 to TRBJ2-5, with TRBD1 matching over 10 bases. J was trimmed by 7 bases and V by 6 bases; bases with no gene match: 17. The length of the CDR3 is 17 residues. The germline V gene has CDR1 MNHEY and CDR2 SVGAGI.

This clonotype showed up just once. An end of the junction does not agree with germline; a read error may underlie this. The chain employs TRBV10-3 and TRBJ1-6, with D tentatively TRBD1 (5 bases). This CDR3 has 15 amino acids. CDR1 and CDR2 from the germline V gene are ENHRY and SYGVKD. The CDR3 nucleotides are TGTGCCATCACCCCGGACATCCCCTATAATACACCCCTTCACTTT. Translating gives CAITPDIPYNTPLHF.

Details on this clonotype: With a much larger clone just one base away, this may be a read error. The chain combines TRBV6-7 with TRBJ2-1; 14 positions match TRBD2. TRBV6-7 is treated as an ORF (open reading frame) with a function not yet certain. The junction had 20 bases not matched to a gene; V was cut back by 2 bases and J by 8 bases. The CDR3 runs 21 residues. The CDR3 DNA follows: TGTGCCAGCAGTTACCCGGATCCGGGACTAGCGGGAGAAATGGTAGCACATGAGCAGTTCTTC. Translation gives CASSYPDPGLAGEMVAHEQFF.

This clonotype was seen many times. V gene TRBV5-4 combines with J gene TRBJ2-2; no reliable D call. V gave up 0 bases and J gave up 1 base, with 7 bases separating them. The CDR3 is made up of 15 amino acids. CDR1 is SGHNT and CDR2 is YYREEE in the germline V gene (reference sequence). CDR3 in DNA: TGTGCCAGCAGCTTGGTGGGGAAGAACACCGGGGAGCTGTTTTTT. It specifies CASSLVGKNTGELFF.

The chain is built from TRBV20-1 and TRBJ2-1; 13 bases align to TRBD2. The germline gives CDR1 DFQATT, CDR2 SNEGSKA (reference sequence). V gave up 5 bases and J gave up 9 bases; unmatched junction bases: 1. CDR3 length equals 12 residues. As DNA, the CDR3 is TGCAGTGCTCGGACTAGCGGGAGTGAGCAGTTCTTC. It is translated as CSARTSGSEQFF.

Details on this clonotype: A much larger clonotype is one base distant, so this may be a read error. The V and J genes are TRBV7-2 and TRBJ2-5; unclear D gene. Germline CDR1 reads SGHTA; CDR2 reads FQGNSA. The germline V and J ends were trimmed by 0 bases and 3 bases, with 11 bases remaining between them. CDR3 length equals 15 residues. In nucleotides, the CDR3 is TGTGCCAGCAGCTTAGCTCGAGCGTGTAAAGAGACCCAGTACTTC. Translating it yields CASSLARACKETQYF. Full variable domain (missing parts from reference TRBV7-2 and TRBJ2-5): GAGVSQSPSNKVTEKGKDVELRCDPISGHTALYWYRQSLGQGLEFLIYFQGNSAPDKSGLPSDRFSAERTGGSVSTLTIQRTQQEDSAVYLCASSLARACKETQYFGPGTRLLVL.

The gene calls are TRBV11-2 and TRBJ2-7, with 7 bases matching TRBD2. This CDR3 contains 13 residues. The germline CDR1 and CDR2 sequences are SGHAT and FQNNGV. CDR3 DNA: TGTGCAAGCCGCTTAGAGCTGGGGGGGGGACAGTACTTC. Amino acid sequence: CASRLELGGGQYF.

Notes on this clonotype: One junction end disagrees with the germline gene, perhaps due to a read error. CDR3: CASLPPPGQSRSIRYGHTF. CDR3 sequence (DNA): TGTGCCAGCCTTCCGCCACCGGGACAATCAAGATCCATTCGCTATGGCCACACCTTC. The genes are TRBV6-2 or TRBV6-3 and TRBJ1-2; tentative D call: TRBD1 (6 bases). CDR3 length: 19 residues. In germline, CDR1 is MNHEY, CDR2 SVGEGT.

A note on this clonotype: Since a much larger clone is just one base distant, this may be a read error. Lacking the conserved final phenylalanine or tryptophan, this CDR3 likely reflects a read error. This chain connects TRBV20-1 to TRBJ1-5; D is unclear. Germline V gene data show CDR1 as DFQATT and CDR2 as SNEGSKA (reference sequence). This CDR3 spans 14 amino acids. V was clipped by 6 bases and J by 1 base, with 13 bases between them. CDR3 DNA: TGCAGTGCGGAGGAGGGTGGGAGCAATCAGCCCCAGCATTCT. It encodes CSAEEGGSNQPQHS.

About this clonotype: A much larger clone differs from this one at a single base, so this may be a read error. In nucleotides, the CDR3 is TGTGCCAGCAGCTTAGATAGCGATGAGCAGTTCTTC. This translates into CASSLDSDEQFF. The chain joins TRBV11-2 to TRBJ2-1; a weak D match, TRBD2 (5 bases). The CDR3 extends over 12 amino acids. V lost 0 bases, J lost 8 bases, and 5 bases lay in between. CDR1 is SGHAT, CDR2 FQNNGV, per germline.

Comments on this clonotype: Relative to the germline gene, one junction end is altered; a read error may explain this. The V gene is TRBV20-1, the J gene TRBJ2-1; TRBD1 agrees at 7 bases. The germline V gene has CDR1 DFQATT and CDR2 SNEGSKA (reference sequence). This CDR3 is built from 13 residues. CDR3 bases: TGCAGTGCCCCGGCACAGGGGCGGAATGAGCTGTCCTTC. This gives the protein CSAPAQGRNELSF.

By share of the sample, this clonotype is medium-sized (0.01 to 0.1%). This chain connects TRBV24-1 to TRBJ2-3; D is uncertain. V was clipped by 2 bases and J by 2 bases, with 4 bases between them. Germline V lookup: CDR1 KGHDR, CDR2 SFDVKD. The CDR3 is 13 residues long. This CDR3 is CATSDSTTDTQYF. CDR3 sequence (DNA): TGTGCCACCAGTGATTCCACCACAGATACGCAGTATTTT.

As to this clonotype: This sequence may be a read error, since a much larger clone differs from it by one base. The chain employs TRBV6-2 or TRBV6-3 and TRBJ1-5; no definite D call. Germline V gives CDR1 MNHEY, CDR2 SVGEGT. This CDR3 is 13 amino acids long. The CDR3 protein is CTSSYFGGQPQHF. DNA for the CDR3: TGTACCAGCAGTTATTTCGGTGGACAGCCCCAGCATTTT.

On this clonotype: Mismatch with germline at one junction end may stem from a read error. This rearrangement joins TRBV6-2 or TRBV6-3 to TRBJ1-4; D call uncertain. CDR1 is MNHEY and CDR2 is SVGEGT in the germline V gene. The CDR3 loop spans 13 amino acids. The CDR3 DNA is TGTACCAGCAGTCCCTCAGGTCTCGGAAAACTGTTTTTT. Its translation is CTSSPSGLGKLFF.

About this clonotype itself: This may come from a read error, since a much larger clone is one base off. V is TRBV6-2 or TRBV6-3 and J is TRBJ1-1; 7 bases align to TRBD1. Germline V lookup: CDR1 MNHEY, CDR2 SVGEGT. This CDR3 region has 14 residues. The chain's CDR3 is CAGSYSGQYTEAFF. The CDR3 DNA is TGTGCCGGCAGTTACTCGGGACAGTACACTGAAGCTTTCTTT.

Concerning this clonotype: A read error is possible here, since a much larger clone lies one base away. The chain has TRBV20-1 and TRBJ2-1; D may be TRBD2 (5 bases). V gave up 0 bases and J gave up 2 bases, with 14 bases separating them. CDR3 length equals 16 residues. The V gene's germline CDR1 is DFQATT and CDR2 SNEGSKA (reference sequence). The DNA of the CDR3 is TGCAGTGCTAGAGAGGTAGCGAGGTTTGCCTACAATGAGCAGTTCTTC. Translating it yields CSAREVARFAYNEQFF.